The 21 T cell receptor beta chains below all came from one sample that was sequenced in a study of cytomegalovirus exposure and HLA in healthy donors. Use of 60 Vbeta and 13 Jbeta primers characterized the PCR. The table came from immunoSEQ multiplex PCR; TCRdb's copy has only in-frame clones and leaves some out. The data show 160,000 or so clones, over 80% seen once. Sequencing was performed on PBMCs. These receptors were collected from a male donor in good health and CMV-seropositive.

The chain uses TRBV10-3 and TRBJ2-5; D might be TRBD2 (5 bases). The end of the DNA fits TRBJ2-7 better, so the J call may be wrong. This CDR3 region has 15 residues. Germline-derived CDR1 and CDR2 are ENHRY and SYGVKD. CDR3 amino acids: CAISDAGVHGYEQYF. Here the CDR3 DNA reads TGTGCCATCAGTGACGCCGGGGTACATGGCTACGAGCAGTACTTC.

The chain combines TRBV2 with TRBJ1-5; D gene uncertain. Trimming pared 6 bases from V and 0 bases from J, leaving 12 bases between. Germline CDR1 SNHLY, CDR2 FYNNEI. CDR3 length equals 15 residues. CDR3 sequence (DNA): TGTGCCAGCAGGGCGGATTTTTATAGCAATCAGCCCCAGCATTTT. Its protein is CASRADFYSNQPQHF.

The chain joins TRBV5-6 to TRBJ2-5; TRBD2 matches 9 bases. From germline, CDR1 is SGHDT and CDR2 YYEEEE. This CDR3 is built from 14 residues. The J segment lost 5 bases and the V segment lost 0 bases, leaving 2 bases of the junction unmatched. CDR3 amino acids: CASSLARGGETQYF. For the CDR3, the DNA is TGTGCCAGCAGCTTGGCGCGGGGGGGTGAGACCCAGTACTTC.

The rearrangement uses TRBV6-5 and TRBJ1-2, with a tentative D call TRBD1 (5 bases). V dropped 6 bases and J dropped 5 bases, with 16 bases sitting between them. The CDR3 is 14 residues long. Germline CDR1 is MNHEY and CDR2 is SVGAGI. The chain's CDR3 is CASSPGGRLYGYTF. CDR3 nucleotides: TGTGCCAGCAGCCCCGGGGGACGGTTGTATGGCTACACCTTC.

This clone was counted a single time. In nucleotides, the CDR3 is TGTGCCAGCAGTTGGACCCCGGGGGACCATCAGCCCCAGCATTTT. This sequence encodes CASSWTPGDHQPQHF. The V and J genes are TRBV6-1 and TRBJ1-5, with D tentatively TRBD1 (5 bases). Germline CDR1 MNHNS, CDR2 SASEGT. This CDR3 is built from 15 residues. Trimming took 5 bases from V and 5 from J, leaving 16 bases between them.

This clone was seen more than once but under ten times. The V and J genes are TRBV7-9 and TRBJ2-1; TRBD2 aligns across 13 bases. V dropped 3 bases and J dropped 8; count of bases not matched to a gene: 7. CDR3 length: 16 amino acids. CDR1 is SEHNR and CDR2 is FQNEAQ in the germline V gene (reference sequence). CDR3 sequence: CASSFGLAGVNHEQFF. The CDR3 region has the DNA TGTGCCAGCAGCTTCGGACTAGCGGGAGTTAACCATGAGCAGTTCTTC.

The V call is TRBV7-9, the J call TRBJ2-6, with a possible D match to TRBD2 (5 bases). CDR1 is SEHNR, CDR2 FQNEAQ, per germline (reference sequence). V gave up 5 bases and J gave up 5 bases, with 7 bases separating them. The CDR3 runs to 13 residues. In DNA, the CDR3 is TGTGCCAGCAGCCAGGACTGGGCCAACGTCCTGACTTTC. It specifies CASSQDWANVLTF. The variable domain in full, with the rest retrieved from reference TRBV7-9 and TRBJ2-6, is DTGVSQNPRHKITKRGQNVTFRCDPISEHNRLYWYRQTLGQGPEFLTYFQNEAQLEKSRLLSDRFSAERPKGSFSTLEIQRTEQGDSAMYLCASSQDWANVLTFGAGSRLTVL.

This chain links TRBV27 with TRBJ1-2; D is perhaps TRBD1 (6 bases). The V end lost 5 bases, the J end lost 5 bases, and 9 bases lay between the germline ends. This CDR3 contains 12 residues. Per germline, CDR1 MNHEY and CDR2 SMNVEV (reference sequence). CDR3 nucleotide sequence: TGTGCCAGCAGTCAGACAGGATATGGCTACACCTTC. It translates to CASSQTGYGYTF.

This chain links TRBV5-4 with TRBJ1-6; weak D call: TRBD1 (5 bases). The CDR3 extends over 17 amino acids. The ends were cut back, 0 bases at V and 0 bases at J, with 10 bases in the middle. Germline V gene lookup returns CDR1 SGHNT and CDR2 YYREEE (reference sequence). DNA of the CDR3: TGTGCCAGCAGCTTGGAGGAGGGGAGCTCCTATAATTCACCCCTCCACTTT. Encoded protein: CASSLEEGSSYNSPLHF.

This clone was found once. The rearrangement links TRBV11-2 to TRBJ2-7; 7 bases are shared with TRBD2. The CDR3 is 14 amino acids. Losses at the gene ends were 3 bases for V and 5 bases for J; bases not matched to a gene: 7. Germline CDR1 SGHAT, CDR2 FQNNGV. The CDR3 spells CASSFTSESHEQYF. CDR3 in DNA: TGTGCCAGCAGCTTTACTAGCGAATCCCACGAGCAGTACTTC. The full variable domain, in which reference TRBV11-2 and TRBJ2-7 provide the parts outside the CDR3, is EAGVAQSPRYKIIEKRQSVAFWCNPISGHATLYWYQQILGQGPKLLIQFQNNGVVDDSQLPKDRFSAERLKGVDSTLKIQPAKLEDSAVYLCASSFTSESHEQYFGPGTRLTVT.

J is TRBJ2-1 and V is TRBV14; 10 nucleotides line up with TRBD2. From germline, CDR1 is SGHDN and CDR2 FVKESK. V was clipped by 4 bases and J by 4 bases; unmatched bases: 13. The CDR3 consists of 18 residues. The CDR3 reads CASSPRGLAGGAYNEQFF. The CDR3 nucleotides read TGTGCCAGCAGCCCGAGGGGTTTAGCGGGAGGTGCATACAATGAGCAGTTCTTC.

The chain employs TRBV11-2 and TRBJ1-1, with 9 nucleotides matching TRBD1. Germline loops: CDR1 SGHAT, CDR2 FQNNGV. CDR3 size: 12 residues. The junction had 2 bases not matched to a gene; V was cut back by 8 bases and J by 4 bases. The CDR3 DNA reads TGTGCCAGCGGGACAGGGAGCACTGAAGCTTTCTTT. This encodes CASGTGSTEAFF.

In this sample, this clone turned up a few times. At one end the junction does not follow the germline gene, possibly because of a read error. The J gene is TRBJ2-5, the V gene TRBV28; tentative D call: TRBD2 (5 bases). The CDR3 consists of 12 residues. CDR1 and CDR2 (germline): MDHEN, SYDVKM. The CDR3 region is CASRPANLAANF. The CDR3 DNA reads as TGTGCCAGCAGACCAGCAAACCTAGCCGCCAACTTC.

J is TRBJ2-1 and V is TRBV5-6, with 8 bases matching TRBD2. The V gene's germline CDR1 is SGHDT and CDR2 YYEEEE. The CDR3 has 15 amino acids. The trim removed 1 base at V and 6 bases at J, leaving 6 bases unmatched. CDR3 sequence: CASSLTAGAANEQFF. The DNA of the CDR3 is TGTGCCAGCAGCTTGACAGCGGGAGCGGCCAATGAGCAGTTCTTC.

Here the CDR3 DNA reads TGTGCCAGCACCTCGGGGGGCAGGAGACAAGAGACCCAGTACTTC. This translates into CASTSGGRRQETQYF. The J gene is TRBJ2-5, the V gene TRBV9, with D possibly matching TRBD2 (7 bases). The CDR3 contains 15 residues. Germline V gives CDR1 SGDLS, CDR2 YYNGEE. The ends were cut back, 6 bases at V and 2 bases at J, with 17 bases in the middle.

The CDR3 nucleotides are TGTGCCAGCAGCCAGGGACTAGCGGAGGGGAAAGAGACCCAGTACTTC. Translated, it gives CASSQGLAEGKETQYF. The chain carries TRBV5-5 and TRBJ2-5; 11 nucleotides agree with TRBD2. The germline CDR1 and CDR2 sequences are SGHKS and YYEKEE (reference sequence). This CDR3 comprises 16 residues. The trim removed 4 bases at V and 3 bases at J, leaving 8 bases unmatched. Looking up the rest from reference TRBV5-5 and TRBJ2-5 gives the full variable domain: DAGVTQSPTHLIKTRGQQVTLRCSPISGHKSVSWYQQVLGQGPQFIFQYYEKEERGRGNFPDRFSARQFPNYSSELNVNALLLGDSALYLCASSQGLAEGKETQYFGPGTRLLVL.

There are a few counts of this clone. Other DNA sequences in the same sample also yield this CDR3. The chain combines TRBV9 with TRBJ1-5; D uncertain. The germline gives CDR1 SGDLS, CDR2 YYNGEE. The CDR3 covers 13 residues. The V and J ends lost 2 bases and 0 bases respectively, with 3 bases between them. CDR3 DNA sequence: TGTGCCAGCAGCGTCGGTAGCAATCAGCCCCAGCATTTT. It specifies CASSVGSNQPQHF.

The CDR3 coding sequence is TGCGCCAGCAGCTCCGGAGAAAATACGCAGTATTTT. It codes for CASSSGENTQYF. The V gene is TRBV5-1, the J gene TRBJ2-3; D remains unclear. The CDR3 is 12 amino acids. V lost 3 bases and J lost 7, with 9 bases in between. The germline V gene encodes CDR1 SGHRS and CDR2 YFSETQ.

The chain uses TRBV4-3 and TRBJ2-1, with 9 bases matching TRBD2. V was clipped by 0 bases and J by 0 bases; unmatched bases: 12. The CDR3 is made up of 20 amino acids. CDR1 LGHNA and CDR2 YSLEER come from the germline V gene. In DNA form, the CDR3 reads TGCGCCAGCAGCCAAGATTATTGGCGGGAGGGCCTTGGCTCCTACAATGAGCAGTTCTTC. This gives the protein CASSQDYWREGLGSYNEQFF.

The V call is TRBV29-1, the J call TRBJ1-1; 8 nucleotides match TRBD1. The germline CDR1 and CDR2 sequences are SQVTM and ANQGSEA. The junction had 7 bases not matched to a gene; V was cut back by 3 bases and J by 4 bases. This CDR3 spans 14 amino acids. CDR3: CSVDRQGAGTEAFF. Here the CDR3 DNA reads TGCAGCGTTGATCGGCAGGGGGCCGGCACTGAAGCTTTCTTT.

This clone was seen a single time. The rearrangement links TRBV6-6 to TRBJ1-2, with D possibly matching TRBD1 (6 bases). In germline, CDR1 is MNHNY, CDR2 SVGAGI (reference sequence). CDR3 size: 13 residues. V lost 10 bases, J lost 2 bases, and 14 bases lay in between. In nucleotides, the CDR3 is TGTGCCACCTCCCCTGGACAGAACTATGGCTACACCTTC. Its translation is CATSPGQNYGYTF.